This T cell receptor beta chain originates from a study of beta chain bispecific antibodies for T cell cancers. Study-wide context: Jurkat cells expressed TRBV12-3; HPB-ALL cells expressed TRBV5-5. Study-level results: Most targeted TRBV signal came from the leukemia cell line cells, not normal T cells. Anti-TRBV5-5 antibody staining may include highly similar TRBV5-6 cells.

This clonotype came up many times. Its cognate antigen is unknown. Trimming pared 6 bases from V and 1 base from J, leaving 6 bases between. The V gene's germline CDR1 is MDHEN and CDR2 SYDVKM. CDR3 size: 12 residues. T cells were expanded from blood mononuclear cells for two to three days with anti-CD3 OKT3 or CD3/CD28 beads. IL-2 (around 100 IU/ml) and IL-7 (about 5 ng/ml) supported the T cell cultures. Bispecific antibody was added to roughly 50,000 normal T cells and roughly 50,000 target cells. TCRdb reprocessed the 5' RACE reads via MiXCR and lists one record per CDR3 protein. The sample has some 17,000 distinct CDR3 sequences; 2% to 2.5% are singletons.

The receptor's source is a human donor in good health. Some clones in this sample may be carry-over from other donors' samples. This chain joins TRBV28 and TRBJ1-1, with D unresolved. Sequencing input: healthy donor T cells cultured with leukemia cells. The CDR3 DNA reads as TGTGCCAGCAGCCCCCCGAACACTGAAGCTTTCTTT. This codes for CASSPPNTEAFF.